This T cell receptor beta chain stems from a study of blood T cell repertoires in COVID-19. The germline CDR1 and CDR2 sequences are LGHNA and YSLEER. The V gene lost 1 base and the J gene lost 4 bases, with 16 bases spanning the gap. The CDR3 totals 16 residues. Only in-frame clones appear in the TCRdb table, and some are missing; sequencing was by immunoSEQ multiplex PCR. The sample includes about 110,000 clones, roughly 85% of them seen just once. Sequencing was carried out using peripheral blood. This sequence originates from a woman aged 80 or older with active or convalescent COVID-19. This chain uses TRBV4-3 with TRBJ1-2; D not resolved. The CDR3 region is CASSQVSPGGSYGYTF. CDR3 DNA: TGCGCCAGCAGCCAAGTCTCTCCCGGAGGAAGCTATGGCTACACCTTC.